These 27 T cell receptor beta chains share one sample of origin, sequenced in a study of control samples from healthy donors and cancer patients. Data came from immunoSEQ multiplex PCR; TCRdb stores just in-frame clones and leaves some out. The sample lists some 120,000 clones, under 95% occurring once. The source material was PBMCs. These receptor sequences come from a man aged 45-65 years with head and neck cancer.

V gene TRBV19 combines with J gene TRBJ2-7; a possible D gene is TRBD1 (6 bases). The germline V gene encodes CDR1 LNHDA and CDR2 SQIVND (reference sequence). V shed 5 bases and J shed 2 bases, with 13 bases lying between them. The length of the CDR3 is 14 residues. This chain's CDR3 is CASSVQGTPYEQYF. CDR3 coding DNA: TGTGCCAGTAGTGTGCAGGGGACACCCTACGAGCAGTACTTC.

For this clone: A read error may produce the germline difference seen at one junction end. V gene TRBV12-3 or TRBV12-4 combines with J gene TRBJ2-3, with D perhaps being TRBD1 or TRBD2 (5 bases each). CDR3 length: 13 amino acids. CDR3 sequence: CASRWGSTNTQYF. The CDR3 nucleotides read TGTGCCAGCCGGTGGGGGAGCACAAATACGCAGTATTTT.

This chain joins TRBV11-2 and TRBJ2-7, with a possible D match to TRBD2 (6 bases). The ends were cut back, 7 bases at V and 5 bases at J, with 18 bases in the middle. The CDR3 is made up of 14 amino acids. The V gene's germline CDR1 is SGHAT and CDR2 FQNNGV. The CDR3 DNA follows: TGTGCCAGCAACAAGCGGGTAGGAGGGGACGAGCAGTACTTC. Translating gives CASNKRVGGDEQYF.

V gene TRBV18 combines with J gene TRBJ2-3; a weak D match, TRBD1 (5 bases). Trimming pared 8 bases from V and 4 bases from J, leaving 16 bases between. The V gene's germline CDR1 is KGHSH and CDR2 LQKENI. This CDR3 contains 14 residues. In DNA form, the CDR3 reads TGTGCCAGCGCAGGGTCATGGAACGCAGATACGCAGTATTTT. Translated, it gives CASAGSWNADTQYF.

CDR3 in amino acids: CSVSRGRESPLHF. For the CDR3, the DNA is TGCAGCGTTAGCAGGGGAAGGGAATCACCCCTCCACTTT. V usage is TRBV29-1 and J usage is TRBJ1-6; D possibly corresponds to TRBD1 (6 bases). Deletions cut 5 bases from V and 10 bases from J, with 15 bases between. This CDR3 has 13 amino acids. The germline gives CDR1 SQVTM, CDR2 ANQGSEA.

This clone has only one observation. CDR3 sequence (DNA): TGTGCCAGCAGTTTGGTAGGACAGGGCCGGGGCTACACCTTC. Amino acids: CASSLVGQGRGYTF. The chain has TRBV27 and TRBJ1-2; 8 nucleotides agree with TRBD1. Germline CDR1 reads MNHEY; CDR2 reads SMNVEV (reference sequence). The CDR3 has 14 amino acids. The ends lost 3 bases at V and 8 bases at J; junction bases unmatched: 8.

This clone was seen just once. This chain uses TRBV5-1 with TRBJ1-6; tentatively, D is TRBD1 (6 bases). V lost 0 bases to trimming and J lost 8 bases, with 15 bases between them. The CDR3 length is 16 residues. In germline, CDR1 is SGHRS, CDR2 YFSETQ. The CDR3 sequence is CASSLVARGLDSPLHF. CDR3 nucleotides: TGCGCCAGCAGCTTGGTAGCCAGGGGTTTGGATTCACCCCTCCACTTT. Full variable domain (remainder filled in from reference TRBV5-1 and TRBJ1-6): KAGVTQTPRYLIKTRGQQVTLSCSPISGHRSVSWYQQTPGQGLQFLFEYFSETQRNKGNFPGRFSGRQFSNSRSEMNVSTLELGDSALYLCASSLVARGLDSPLHFGNGTRLTVT.

This clone was seen once. V and J are TRBV7-3 and TRBJ2-7; D not certain. The CDR3 runs to 13 residues. Germline-derived CDR1 and CDR2 are SGHTA and FQGTGA. Deletions cut 5 bases from V and 5 bases from J, with 13 bases between. The CDR3 protein is CASSPLGIHEQYF. The CDR3 region has the DNA TGTGCCAGCAGCCCCTTGGGTATCCACGAGCAGTACTTC.

CDR3: CATLDRGRFNSPLHF. The DNA of the CDR3 is TGTGCCACCCTGGACAGGGGGCGTTTTAATTCACCCCTCCACTTT. The V call is TRBV27, the J call TRBJ1-6, with TRBD1 matching over 11 bases. The CDR3 sequence is 15 residues long. The V and J ends lost 10 bases and 6 bases, in that order; junction bases with no gene match: 8. The germline gives CDR1 MNHEY, CDR2 SMNVEV (reference sequence).

The chain links TRBV9 to TRBJ1-2, with D perhaps TRBD1 (5 bases). This CDR3 contains 15 residues. Germline CDR1 SGDLS, CDR2 YYNGEE. V was cut by 0 bases and J by 5 bases, with 14 bases left in between. The CDR3 coding sequence is TGTGCCAGCAGCGTAGAGGCCAGGGCCTTATATGGCTACACCTTC. It specifies CASSVEARALYGYTF.

The chain couples TRBV27 to TRBJ1-6; D uncertain. The CDR3 runs to 13 residues. CDR1 is MNHEY, CDR2 SMNVEV, per germline (reference sequence). Trimming took 3 bases from V and 7 from J, leaving 7 bases between them. The CDR3 loop is CASSFSRNSPLHF. In nucleotides, the CDR3 is TGTGCCAGCAGTTTTTCTCGGAATTCACCCCTCCACTTT.

V usage is TRBV28 and J usage is TRBJ1-6; the D gene is possibly TRBD1 (6 bases). The V gene lost 3 bases and the J gene lost 10 bases, with 16 bases spanning the gap. From germline, CDR1 is MDHEN and CDR2 SYDVKM. The CDR3 sequence is 15 residues long. The CDR3 sequence: CASSFPGDVRSPLHF. The CDR3 DNA sequence: TGTGCCAGCAGTTTCCCAGGGGATGTGAGGTCACCCCTCCACTTT.

The chain links TRBV13 to TRBJ2-7; a weak D match, TRBD2 (5 bases). Trimming removed 4 bases from V and 4 bases from J, with 14 bases in between. CDR3 length: 14 amino acids. Germline-derived CDR1 and CDR2 are PRHDT and FYEKMQ (reference sequence). The DNA of the CDR3 is TGTGCCAGCAGCTCTGGACGGGGAGTATACGAGCAGTACTTC. It encodes CASSSGRGVYEQYF.

The chain links TRBV6-5 to TRBJ2-4; D is possibly TRBD2 (7 bases). V was clipped by 5 bases and J by 8 bases, with 19 bases between them. There are 15 residues in the CDR3. Germline values: CDR1 MNHEY, CDR2 SVGAGI. The CDR3 bases are TGTGCCAGCAGTAACGGGTTGTGGGGGGGCGACATTCAGTACTTC. It is translated as CASSNGLWGGDIQYF.

The chain recombines TRBV30 with TRBJ1-4, with D tentatively TRBD1 (6 bases). The germline V and J ends were trimmed by 6 bases and 4 bases, with 12 bases remaining between them. Germline CDR1 and CDR2: GTSNPN and SVGIG (reference sequence). CDR3 length: 13 residues. The CDR3 region is CACMGADNEKLFF. CDR3 sequence (DNA): TGTGCCTGTATGGGGGCCGATAATGAAAAACTGTTTTTT.

The chain carries TRBV11-1 and TRBJ1-1; possibly TRBD1 for D (5 bases). Per germline, CDR1 SGHAT and CDR2 FQDESV (reference sequence). V lost 1 base to trimming and J lost 1 base, with 10 bases between them. This CDR3 has 15 residues. The DNA for the CDR3 is TGTGCCAGCAGCTTAGAGGTGGGGACGAACACTGAAGCTTTCTTT. It translates to CASSLEVGTNTEAFF.

The chain has TRBV5-4 and TRBJ1-1, with 9 bases aligning to TRBD1. This CDR3 contains 15 residues. With V trimmed by 4 bases and J by 0 bases, 4 bases remained unmatched. Germline lookup yields CDR1 SGHNT and CDR2 YYREEE (reference sequence). CDR3 in amino acids: CASSRRTGVNTEAFF. The CDR3 nucleotides read TGTGCCAGCAGCCGCCGGACAGGGGTGAACACTGAAGCTTTCTTT.

This clone was seen only once. The chain uses TRBV12-3 or TRBV12-4 and TRBJ2-3, with D perhaps matching TRBD2 (7 bases). The CDR3 extends over 13 amino acids. Between the trimmed V and J ends, which lost 8 bases and 2 bases, there was a span of 11 bases. The CDR3 loop is CASEGGLTDTQYF. For the CDR3, the DNA is TGTGCCAGCGAGGGGGGGCTCACAGATACGCAGTATTTT.

This rearrangement joins TRBV12-3 or TRBV12-4 to TRBJ2-7; D remains ambiguous. There are 13 residues in the CDR3. The V and J ends lost 7 bases and 0 bases respectively, with 10 bases between them. CDR3 in amino acids: CASTPPSSYEQYF. Here the CDR3 DNA reads TGTGCCAGCACCCCACCCAGCTCCTACGAGCAGTACTTC.

This chain links TRBV19 with TRBJ1-5; TRBD1 might be the D (5 bases). The length of the CDR3 is 17 residues. Germline V gives CDR1 LNHDA, CDR2 SQIVND (reference sequence). V was cut by 3 bases and J by 0 bases, with 15 bases left in between. CDR3 loop: CASSMAGTIYSNQPQHF. The CDR3, as DNA: TGTGCCAGTAGTATGGCCGGGACGATTTATAGCAATCAGCCCCAGCATTTT.

DNA of the CDR3: TGTGCCAGCAGCTTAAGGCGGGGGGACAGGTCTTCGAACACCGGGGAGCTGTTTTTT. Amino acid sequence: CASSLRRGDRSSNTGELFF. The chain carries TRBV7-7 and TRBJ2-2, with D perhaps matching TRBD1 or TRBD2 (8 bases each). The CDR3 is 19 residues long. Germline V gives CDR1 SSHAT, CDR2 FNYEAQ (reference sequence). Between the trimmed V and J ends, which lost 2 bases and 0 bases, there was a span of 19 bases.

V and J are TRBV5-1 and TRBJ2-3; 11 bases agree with TRBD2. Losses at the gene ends were 0 bases for V and 0 bases for J; bases not matched to a gene: 0. Germline lookup yields CDR1 SGHRS and CDR2 YFSETQ. The CDR3 consists of 16 residues. The CDR3 bases are TGCGCCAGCAGCTTGGGACTAGCGGGGAGCACAGATACGCAGTATTTT. Amino acids: CASSLGLAGSTDTQYF.

A note on this clone: This sample also contains other DNA sequences that code for the same CDR3. The gene calls are TRBV12-3 or TRBV12-4 and TRBJ2-7; D remains ambiguous. The CDR3 extends over 11 amino acids. V was shortened by 1 base and J by 3 bases, with 1 base between the two germline ends. In DNA, the CDR3 is TGTGCCAGCAGTTTAGGCTACGAGCAGTACTTC. Translation gives CASSLGYEQYF.

This clone is a singleton in its sample. The V and J genes are TRBV11-2 and TRBJ1-1; D not resolved. V dropped 3 bases and J dropped 5 bases, with 10 bases sitting between them. The CDR3 extends over 13 amino acids. CDR1 and CDR2 from the germline V gene are SGHAT and FQNNGV. Here the CDR3 reads CASSLGELTEAFF. The CDR3 coding sequence is TGTGCCAGCAGCTTGGGAGAGTTGACTGAAGCTTTCTTT.

The genes are TRBV29-1 and TRBJ1-1, with a weak D call TRBD1 (6 bases). The V end was cut by 3 bases, the J end by 11 bases, with 13 bases between. Germline-derived CDR1 and CDR2 are SQVTM and ANQGSEA. The CDR3 is made up of 11 amino acids. The CDR3 DNA follows: TGCAGCGTTGATAACCGGGACATCGCTTTCTTT. This codes for CSVDNRDIAFF.

The gene calls are TRBV11-2 and TRBJ2-7; tentative D call: TRBD1 (6 bases). The germline V and J ends were trimmed by 0 bases and 3 bases, with 12 bases remaining between them. The length of the CDR3 is 15 residues. Germline values: CDR1 SGHAT, CDR2 FQNNGV. CDR3: CASSLDLTGSYEQYF. CDR3 nucleotide sequence: TGTGCCAGCAGCTTAGATCTAACAGGGAGCTACGAGCAGTACTTC.

CDR3 bases: TGTGCCACCAGCAGAGTAGGACAGGGGAATGAAAAACTGTTTTTT. Translation: CATSRVGQGNEKLFF. The chain employs TRBV15 and TRBJ1-4; 9 positions agree with TRBD1. V lost 1 base and J lost 5; bases outside the gene matches: 2. The CDR3 has 15 amino acids. Per germline, CDR1 LNHNV and CDR2 YYDKDF (reference sequence).